These T cell receptor beta chains were read from a single sample in a study of cytomegalovirus exposure and HLA in healthy donors. Some clones are missing from TCRdb's copy, which holds only in-frame ones; the method was immunoSEQ multiplex PCR. The data show over 80,000 clones, 82% seen once. Sequencing was done on a sample of PBMCs. These receptors were collected from a man aged 30 to 39 in good health and CMV-seropositive. CDR3s include the opening cysteine and the closing phenylalanine or tryptophan. A D gene is named only where the DNA matches it firmly. For some rows the clone size is stated as once, few or many, or as a class when expanded; others skip it.

>NA|TRBD1|TRBV27|TRBJ2-7
TGTGCCAGCAGTTTTCTCGGACAGGGGGCTAACGAGCAGTACTTC
CASSFLGQGANEQYF
>few|NA|TRBV6-1|TRBJ2-7
TGTGCCAGCAGTGAATTCCCCACTACTTCCTACGAGCAGTACTTC
CASSEFPTTSYEQYF
>NA|TRBD1|TRBV2|TRBJ2-7
TGTGCCAGCAGACCGGGACAGGGGAACGAGCAGTACTTC
CASRPGQGNEQYF
>NA|NA|TRBV7-2|TRBJ2-3
TGTGCCAGCAGCCCACCGAGAGGACTATCGACAGATACGCAGTATTTT
CASSPPRGLSTDTQYF
>NA|TRBD1|TRBV6-5|TRBJ1-2
TGTGCCAGCAGCCGGACAGGGTCCGTCGGCTACACCTTC
CASSRTGSVGYTF
>NA|TRBD2|TRBV28|TRBJ2-7
TGTGCCAGCAGGGAGATCGTGGGAGGGGTATACGAGCAGTACTTC
CASREIVGGVYEQYF
>NA|TRBD2|TRBV7-2|TRBJ2-7
TGTGCCAGCAGCCCCTGGGGCGGGAGCTCCTACGAGCAGTACTTC
CASSPWGGSSYEQYF
>NA|TRBD1|TRBV29-1|TRBJ1-1
TGCAGCGTTAAACGGACAGGGGACGAGAACACTGAAGCTTTCTTT
CSVKRTGDENTEAFF
>NA|NA|TRBV7-9|TRBJ1-2
TGTGCCAGCAGCTTCAGGCAGAACTATGGCTACACCTTC
CASSFRQNYGYTF
>NA|NA|TRBV7-6|TRBJ2-3
TGTGCCAGCAGCTTAGCGCAGGGTCGGGGCACAGATACGCAGTATTTT
CASSLAQGRGTDTQYF
>NA|NA|TRBV2|TRBJ1-2
TGTGCCAGCAGGCTGAACAGGCAGGACTATGGCTACACCTTC
CASRLNRQDYGYTF
>NA|TRBD2|TRBV2|TRBJ2-7
TGTGCCAGCAGTGGTAGCGGGAGCAACGAGCAGTACTTC
CASSGSGSNEQYF
>NA|NA|TRBV10-3|TRBJ2-3
TGTGCCATCAGTGGCGCGAGGGGCACAGATACGCAGTATTTT
CAISGARGTDTQYF
>NA|NA|TRBV7-9|TRBJ2-7
TGTGCCAGCAGCTTACGGACAGCCCCTAACGAGCAGTACTTC
CASSLRTAPNEQYF
>once|NA|TRBV7-9|TRBJ1-5
TGTGCCAGCAGCTTAAATAACGGTTGGCAGCCCCAGCATTTT
CASSLNNGWQPQHF
>NA|TRBD1|TRBV19|TRBJ1-1
TGTGCCAGTAGTATAGGGGACAGGGTCCTAACTAGCGAAGCTTTCTTT
CASSIGDRVLTSEAFF
>NA|TRBD2|TRBV4-3|TRBJ2-7
TGCGCCAGCAGCCAACGACTAGCGGGAGGGGTCACTGCCTACGAGCAGTACTTC
CASSQRLAGGVTAYEQYF
>NA|TRBD2|TRBV18|TRBJ2-3
TGTGCCAGCTCTGCCGCTTCCTTACTAGCGGGGGCGAATCTGGGTCCGGATACGCAGTATTTT
CASSAASLLAGANLGPDTQYF
>NA|NA|TRBV19|TRBJ2-1
TGTGCCAGTAGTATCGGGTCGGGAACTTACAATGAGCAGTTCTTC
CASSIGSGTYNEQFF
>NA|NA|TRBV18|TRBJ2-7
TGTGCCAGCTCACCAGACAGCTCCTACGAGCAGTACTTC
CASSPDSSYEQYF
>few|NA|TRBV5-1|TRBJ2-7
TGCGCCAGCAGCTTGGAAGAGGGAGGGGGGAACGAGCAGTACTTC
CASSLEEGGGNEQYF
>NA|NA|TRBV2|TRBJ2-2
TGTGCCAGCAGTTCCCACGAGCCGGGCACCGGGGAGCTGTTTTTT
CASSSHEPGTGELFF
>NA|NA|TRBV9|TRBJ2-5
TGTGCCAGCTCCAGACGGGCAGGGGGGCGTGAGACCCAGTACTTC
CASSRRAGGRETQYF
>NA|TRBD1|TRBV5-4|TRBJ2-5
TGTGCCAGCAGCTTGATTGATGGGACAGGGCAAGAGACCCAGTACTTC
CASSLIDGTGQETQYF
>NA|TRBD2|TRBV28|TRBJ2-7
TGTGCCAGCAGTTCTCCTAGCGGGAGAGAGTACGAGCAGTACTTC
CASSSPSGREYEQYF
>NA|NA|TRBV30|TRBJ1-5
TGTGCCTGGACGTATAAGGGGTCGTCAAGCAATCAGCCCCAGCATTTT
CAWTYKGSSSNQPQHF
>NA|NA|TRBV27|TRBJ1-5
TGTGCCGGCGGGGGCAATCAGCCCCAGCATTTT
CAGGGNQPQHF
>NA|TRBD2|TRBV7-9|TRBJ2-1
TGTGCCAGCAGCATTAGCGGGGCCTCCTACAATGAGCAGTTCTTC
CASSISGASYNEQFF
>NA|TRBD1|TRBV7-9|TRBJ2-7
TGTGCCAGCAGCTTCAGGGGGTCCTACGAGCAGTACTTC
CASSFRGSYEQYF
>NA|NA|TRBV11-2|TRBJ2-3
TGTGCCAGCAGCCTTGTGGGACACCAGCCTAGCGGTAGCACAGATACGCAGTATTTT
CASSLVGHQPSGSTDTQYF
>few|NA|TRBV5-1|TRBJ1-1
TGCGCCAGCAGCTTGCAAGGGGGAAGTACTGAAGCTTTCTTT
CASSLQGGSTEAFF
>NA|NA|TRBV28|TRBJ1-1
TGTGCCAGCAGTTTAGGTCAGGGGCGAAAGTCAGCTTTCTTT
CASSLGQGRKSAFF
>NA|TRBD2|TRBV4-1|TRBJ2-7
TGCGCCAGCAGCCAAGGACTAGCGGGAACCTACGAGCAGTACTTC
CASSQGLAGTYEQYF
>NA|NA|TRBV5-4|TRBJ1-1
TGTGCCAGCAGCTTGGTGGGCAGCTACACTGAAGCTTTCTTT
CASSLVGSYTEAFF
>NA|NA|TRBV5-5|TRBJ2-4
TGTGCCAGCAGCTTGGGAGCAGGAAAAAACATTCAGTACTTC
CASSLGAGKNIQYF
>NA|NA|TRBV7-7|TRBJ2-3
TGTGCCAGCAGCTTGTTAGGCACAGATACGCAGTATTTT
CASSLLGTDTQYF
>NA|NA|TRBV9|TRBJ1-3
TGTGCCAGCAGCGCAGACAGCCACTCTGGAAACACCATATATTTT
CASSADSHSGNTIYF
>NA|TRBD1|TRBV7-2|TRBJ2-7
TGTGCCAGCAGCTTAGCGTTGGGACAGGGATACGAGCAGTACTTC
CASSLALGQGYEQYF
>NA|TRBD1|TRBV6-6|TRBJ1-6
TGTGCCAGCAGTCCCGGGACAGACTCTTTCCCCCTCCACTTT
CASSPGTDSFPLHF
>NA|TRBD2|TRBV7-9|TRBJ2-1
TGTGCCAGCAGCTCGACTAGCGGGATCCCCTCCTACAATGAGCAGTTCTTC
CASSSTSGIPSYNEQFF
>once|TRBD2|TRBV19|TRBJ2-7
TGTGCCAGCCGGAGCGGGAGCAACGAGCAGTACTTC
CASRSGSNEQYF
>NA|TRBD1|TRBV28|TRBJ2-5
TGTGCCAGCAGCCCACAGGGGATCGGAGAGACCCAGTACTTC
CASSPQGIGETQYF
>NA|NA|TRBV5-5|TRBJ2-7
TGTGCCAGCAGCTTGGGAGCCTACGAGCAGTACTTC
CASSLGAYEQYF
>few|NA|TRBV6-6|TRBJ2-7
TGTGCCAGCAGTTACGGGGGGACTCACTACGAGCAGTACTTC
CASSYGGTHYEQYF
>NA|NA|TRBV7-9|TRBJ2-1
TGTGCCAGCAGCTTACAGCGACAGACCTACAATGAGCAGTTCTTC
CASSLQRQTYNEQFF
>few|NA|TRBV10-1|TRBJ1-5
TGCGCCAGCAGTTCCGGGGGGGGAGGCGATCAGCCCCAGCATTTT
CASSSGGGGDQPQHF
>NA|TRBD1|TRBV27|TRBJ2-7
TGTGCCAGCAGTCCCCGGGACAGGGTCGGGTACGAGCAGTACTTC
CASSPRDRVGYEQYF
>NA|NA|TRBV14|TRBJ2-3
TGTGCCAGCAGTACCCGAAGAGGGGGTTTGGATACGCAGTATTTT
CASSTRRGGLDTQYF